One sample yielded the 5 T cell receptor beta chains listed below, sequenced in a study of identical twins' blood T cells. Via MiXCR, TCRdb re-called the 5' RACE reads, giving one row per CDR3 protein. The table shows hundreds of thousands of distinct CDR3 sequences, with around 30% occurring only once. The sequencing sample was made of PBMCs. The receptors come from a woman between 18 and 49 years old in good health.

The sample holds a few counts of this clonotype. The CDR3 sequence: CASSLTLAGGNNEQFF. The CDR3 coding sequence is TGTGCCAGCAGCTTAACCCTAGCGGGGGGTAACAATGAGCAGTTCTTC. The chain couples TRBV7-6 to TRBJ2-1, with 11 bases aligning to TRBD2. This CDR3 contains 16 residues. Trimming at V came to 2 bases and at J to 5 bases, leaving 5 bases not matched to a gene. Germline V lookup: CDR1 SGHVS, CDR2 FNYEAQ. Supplemented by reference TRBV7-6 and TRBJ2-1, the full variable domain reads GAGVSQSPRYKVTKRGQDVALRCDPISGHVSLYWYRQALGQGPEFLTYFNYEAQQDKSGLPNDRFSAERPEGSISTLTIQRTEQRDSAMYRCASSLTLAGGNNEQFFGPGTRLTVL.

This chain joins TRBV6-5 and TRBJ2-3, with a weak D call TRBD2 (5 bases). Trimming shortened V by 0 bases and J by 5 bases, and 15 bases separated the two germline ends. The CDR3 covers 16 residues. The germline V gene encodes CDR1 MNHEY and CDR2 SVGAGI. This chain's CDR3 is CASSYSIPLAGDTQYF. The CDR3 DNA reads TGTGCCAGCAGTTACTCGATCCCCCTAGCAGGAGATACGCAGTATTTT.

This chain joins TRBV29-1 and TRBJ1-5, with unresolved D. Deletions cut 1 base from V and 0 bases from J, with 7 bases between. The CDR3 totals 14 residues. From germline, CDR1 is SQVTM and CDR2 ANQGSEA. The CDR3 DNA follows: TGCAGCGTTGAAGGGCAGTCTAGCAATCAGCCCCAGCATTTT. It specifies CSVEGQSSNQPQHF.

CDR3 protein: CASSFFSQPQHF. The CDR3 region has the DNA TGTGCCAGCAGCTTTTTCAGTCAGCCCCAGCATTTT. The chain recombines TRBV7-2 with TRBJ1-5; D not certain. The CDR3 loop spans 12 amino acids. Germline loops: CDR1 SGHTA, CDR2 FQGNSA. Deletions cut 3 bases from V and 6 bases from J, with 6 bases between.

This chain links TRBV20-1 with TRBJ2-5; 11 bases are a match to TRBD2. The V and J ends lost 0 bases and 2 bases, in that order; junction bases with no gene match: 2. This CDR3 spans 15 amino acids. Germline-derived CDR1 and CDR2 are DFQATT and SNEGSKA (reference sequence). CDR3 sequence reads: CSARDRLAGQETQYF. The DNA of the CDR3 is TGCAGTGCTAGAGACAGACTAGCGGGACAAGAGACCCAGTACTTC.